This TCR beta chain was identified during a study of CD8 T cells in ankylosing spondylitis. General study points: In synovial fluid and blood from reactive arthritis, some motif variants were previously reported. Several highly homologous variants made up a TCR beta motif, and this motif appeared characteristic of ankylosing spondylitis blood.

Molecular-barcoded quantitative 5'-RACE produced these TCR beta libraries. Using its own MiXCR run on the 5' RACE reads, TCRdb lists one record per CDR3 protein. Counted here are approximately 500,000 distinct CDR3 sequences, approximately 11% occurring once; the ten biggest clones make up nearly 7%. The V end lost 9 bases, the J end lost 6 bases, and 18 bases lay between the germline ends. The CDR3 has 14 residues. The germline V gene has CDR1 LNHDA and CDR2 SQIVND (reference sequence). This clonotype was seen more than once but under ten times. Its cognate antigen is unknown. The sample consisted of blood, either unsorted or a sorted T cell fraction (not recorded which). V and J are TRBV19 and TRBJ1-5; D is possibly TRBD1 (5 bases). This TCR derives from a male donor with ankylosing spondylitis. CDR3 in DNA: TGTGCCAGCCGCGGGACCGAAGAATTTCAGCCCCAGCATTTT. As protein: CASRGTEEFQPQHF.